This T cell receptor beta chain was recovered during a study of T cell responses to AZD1222 COVID-19 vaccine. General study points: Donors were largely white British and mainly female; clonal diversity was possibly underestimated. Across spike, vaccine-associated CD4 TCRs were found, dominant at 160-218 and 743-854. Only six AZD1222 recipients tested seropositive at baseline. Researchers took repertoire samples only after the peak T cell response had come.

The assay was immunoSEQ multiplex PCR, and TCRdb's table has in-frame clones only and misses some. This sample has about 120,000 clones, with 91% found just once. Per germline, CDR1 SGHRS and CDR2 YFSETQ. V gave up 4 bases and J gave up 8 bases, with 18 bases separating them. The CDR3 loop spans 14 amino acids. Comments on this clone: Antigen: not known.

The V and J genes are TRBV5-1 and TRBJ1-2, with D unclear. This TCR was sampled from an adult in good health. The sample consisted of peripheral blood, taken on day 0 of AZD1222 vaccination. CDR3 DNA sequence: TGCGCCAGCAGCCCGTCCTTTGTCGATATCGGCTACACCTTC. Amino acids: CASSPSFVDIGYTF. Filled out from reference TRBV5-1 and TRBJ1-2, the complete variable domain reads KAGVTQTPRYLIKTRGQQVTLSCSPISGHRSVSWYQQTPGQGLQFLFEYFSETQRNKGNFPGRFSGRQFSNSRSEMNVSTLELGDSALYLCASSPSFVDIGYTFGSGTRLTVV.